The clone carrying this T cell receptor beta chain was observed a handful of times. This sample is part of a study of T-cell memory formation after mild COVID-19. Turning to the study itself: For the most part, TCR clusters were specific to one donor.

Each CDR3 protein is one row after TCRdb ran MiXCR on the 5' RACE reads. The sample lists hundreds of thousands of distinct CDR3 sequences; roughly a sixth were seen once. CDR1 is SGHDN and CDR2 is FVKESK in the germline V gene. V lost 0 bases to trimming and J lost 4 bases, with 9 bases between them. The CDR3 has 14 amino acids. The chain is built from TRBV14 and TRBJ1-1, with a weak D call TRBD1 (6 bases). The receptor was isolated from an adult woman who had mild COVID-19 (a few samples of this study predate the infection). Cell type and time point are not known. The sample comprised PBMCs or a T cell subset sorted from them (not recorded which). This CDR3 reads CASSQEQGATEAFF. CDR3 bases: TGTGCCAGCAGCCAAGAACAGGGTGCCACTGAAGCTTTCTTT. Based on the CDR3 plus reference TRBV14 and TRBJ1-1, the full variable domain is EAGVTQFPSHSVIEKGQTVTLRCDPISGHDNLYWYRRVMGKEIKFLLHFVKESKQDESGMPNNRFLAERTGGTYSTLKVQPAELEDSGVYFCASSQEQGATEAFFGQGTRLTVV.